The clone carrying this TCR beta chain was seen only once. Antigen: not known. The data were taken from a study of T cell responses to AZD1222 COVID-19 vaccine. Study-wide results and caveats: Scientists sampled the repertoires only once the peak T cell response had passed. Increased Spike-specific TCR breadth and depth were observed after two AZD1222 doses. Donors were largely white British and mainly female; clonal diversity was possibly underestimated. Researchers report vaccine-associated CD4 TCRs spanning spike, with dominance at 160-218 and 743-854.

Germline CDR1 reads SGHVS; CDR2 reads FNYEAQ. CDR3 length: 16 amino acids. V shed 5 bases and J 5 bases; nucleotides not matched to a gene: 9. Sequencing was performed with immunoSEQ multiplex PCR; in TCRdb, only in-frame clones are kept and a portion is missing. The table has approximately 190,000 clones, around 90% seen once. This chain uses TRBV7-6 with TRBJ2-5; 12 nucleotides match TRBD1. Source: peripheral blood, taken 28 days after the second dose of the MenACWY control vaccine. This receptor was identified in an adult who received the MenACWY meningococcal vaccine as a control. CDR3 region: CASSQAGTGGGETQYF. The CDR3 DNA is TGTGCCAGCAGCCAAGCCGGGACAGGGGGCGGTGAGACCCAGTACTTC.